The 26 T cell receptor beta chains listed next were all sequenced from one sample in a study of cytomegalovirus exposure and HLA in healthy donors. Both 60 Vbeta primers and 13 Jbeta primers went into the PCR. Using immunoSEQ multiplex PCR, the repertoire was profiled, and TCRdb retains in-frame clones only, with some absent. The data show 100,000 or so clones, with roughly 71% seen just once and around 9.3% held by the top ten. Material for sequencing was PBMCs. These receptors all stem from a man aged 50-60 years in good health and CMV-seronegative.

The chain carries TRBV6-4 and TRBJ2-5; the D gene is possibly TRBD2 (5 bases). Germline CDR1 reads MRHNA; CDR2 reads SNTAGT. CDR3 length: 15 residues. V was shortened by 5 bases and J by 4 bases, with 17 bases between the two germline ends. The CDR3 here is CASSTNGGPGETQYF. The CDR3 coding sequence is TGTGCCAGCAGTACCAATGGAGGCCCAGGAGAGACCCAGTACTTC.

The sample holds a few counts of this clone. CDR3 nucleotide sequence: TGCGCCAGCAGCCTGCTAGCTGACACAGATACGCAGTATTTT. Its protein product is CASSLLADTDTQYF. The chain employs TRBV4-3 and TRBJ2-3; D possibly corresponds to TRBD2 (5 bases). The CDR3 totals 14 residues. Trimming shortened V by 4 bases and J by 2 bases, and 10 bases separated the two germline ends. The germline gives CDR1 LGHNA, CDR2 YSLEER.

This chain links TRBV27 with TRBJ2-5, with 9 positions matching TRBD1. The junction had 13 bases not matched to a gene; V was cut back by 0 bases and J by 5 bases. The CDR3 loop spans 18 amino acids. Germline loops: CDR1 MNHEY, CDR2 SMNVEV (reference sequence). Written as DNA, the CDR3 is TGTGCCAGCAGTTTATCCAGACTTTCGAACAGGGGGCAGGAGACCCAGTACTTC. Amino acids: CASSLSRLSNRGQETQYF.

This clone is large in the sample. This chain uses TRBV4-3 with TRBJ2-7, with TRBD2 matching 7 bases. The CDR3 runs to 16 residues. Germline CDR1 and CDR2: LGHNA and YSLEER. V shed 3 bases, J shed 9 bases, and the junction held 17 bases outside the gene matches. For the CDR3, the DNA is TGCGCCAGCAGCCAGGGCACCGGAGCGGGACGAACGGCGCAGTACTTC. Protein product: CASSQGTGAGRTAQYF.

The chain couples TRBV5-4 to TRBJ2-2; tentative D call: TRBD1 (7 bases). The CDR3 contains 16 residues. Germline CDR1 is SGHNT and CDR2 is YYREEE (reference sequence). The ends were cut back, 1 base at V and 4 bases at J, with 14 bases in the middle. CDR3 nucleotides: TGTGCCAGCAGCTTGTTTCGGCAGGGGGGCACCGGGGAGCTGTTTTTT. Translated: CASSLFRQGGTGELFF. Drawing the rest from reference TRBV5-4 and TRBJ2-2, the complete variable domain is ETGVTQSPTHLIKTRGQQVTLRCSSQSGHNTVSWYQQALGQGPQFIFQYYREEENGRGNFPPRFSGLQFPNYSSELNVNALELDDSALYLCASSLFRQGGTGELFFGEGSRLTVL.

The gene calls are TRBV18 and TRBJ1-6, with D possibly matching TRBD1 (5 bases). This CDR3 has 14 residues. Trimming stripped 2 bases from V and 8 bases from J, with 10 bases between. Germline V lookup: CDR1 KGHSH, CDR2 LQKENI. DNA for the CDR3: TGTGCCAGCTCACCAGGCGGGGACTATTCACCCCTCCACTTT. Its translation: CASSPGGDYSPLHF.

The chain employs TRBV7-9 and TRBJ1-5; TRBD1 matches 9 bases. Trimming at V came to 5 bases and at J to 5 bases, leaving 10 bases not matched to a gene. The germline V gene has CDR1 SEHNR and CDR2 FQNEAQ (reference sequence). The CDR3 loop spans 16 amino acids. The CDR3 is CASSPTQQGAHQPQHF. The DNA for the CDR3 is TGTGCCAGCAGCCCCACCCAACAGGGGGCGCATCAGCCCCAGCATTTT.

The rearrangement links TRBV14 to TRBJ2-5; no firm D call. The J call is uncertain, as TRBJ2-7 better fits the DNA end. Germline V gene lookup returns CDR1 SGHDN and CDR2 FVKESK. This CDR3 comprises 14 residues. The CDR3 region is CASSQGRQTYEQYF. The DNA of the CDR3 is TGTGCCAGCAGCCAAGGCAGGCAAACCTACGAGCAGTACTTC.

The rearrangement joins TRBV5-4 to TRBJ2-7; D gene ambiguous. Germline CDR1 SGHNT, CDR2 YYREEE (reference sequence). The CDR3 extends over 13 amino acids. V was cut by 1 base and J by 4 bases, with 9 bases left in between. The CDR3 DNA follows: TGTGCCAGCAGCTTGCGGGTAGGATACGAGCAGTACTTC. It yields the protein CASSLRVGYEQYF.

The chain combines TRBV6-6 with TRBJ1-6, with 7 bases identical to TRBD1. The CDR3 length is 15 residues. Per germline, CDR1 MNHNY and CDR2 SVGAGI (reference sequence). With V trimmed by 2 bases and J by 8 bases, 6 bases remained unmatched. The chain's CDR3 is CASSYRGGTDSPLHF. The CDR3 DNA follows: TGTGCCAGCAGTTACCGGGGGGGGACAGATTCACCCCTCCACTTT.

This chain connects TRBV7-3 to TRBJ2-5, with TRBD1 identical over 10 bases. Per the germline V gene, CDR1 is SGHTA and CDR2 is FQGTGA. The CDR3 has 14 amino acids. V shed 5 bases, J shed 5 bases, and the junction held 5 bases outside the gene matches. The CDR3 region has the DNA TGTGCCAGCAGCGTGACAGGGGGCAGGGAGACCCAGTACTTC. It codes for CASSVTGGRETQYF.

The chain is built from TRBV19 and TRBJ1-2; D is undetermined. Germline V gene sequence: CDR1 LNHDA, CDR2 SQIVND (reference sequence). V lost 1 base and J 6 bases, leaving 15 bases between the germline ends. The CDR3 is made up of 15 amino acids. The CDR3 loop is CASSIVAEYVDGYTF. The CDR3 nucleotides are TGTGCCAGTAGTATAGTAGCAGAGTATGTGGATGGCTACACCTTC.

This chain links TRBV6-1 with TRBJ1-5; D possibly corresponds to TRBD1 (6 bases). Trimming pared 5 bases from V and 3 bases from J, leaving 14 bases between. This CDR3 is 15 amino acids long. Germline V gene lookup returns CDR1 MNHNS and CDR2 SASEGT. CDR3 loop: CASSRVQGYNQPQHF. The CDR3 bases are TGTGCCAGCAGTCGCGTACAGGGTTACAATCAGCCCCAGCATTTT.

The count of this clone is one. The chain combines TRBV7-9 with TRBJ2-3; possible D gene TRBD1, 5 bases. This CDR3 has 14 residues. Germline CDR1 is SEHNR and CDR2 is FQNEAQ (reference sequence). Trimming shortened V by 3 bases and J by 4 bases, and 11 bases separated the two germline ends. The CDR3 here is CASSFQGSADTQYF. CDR3 nucleotide sequence: TGTGCCAGCAGCTTTCAGGGTTCCGCAGATACGCAGTATTTT.

The V gene is TRBV19, the J gene TRBJ1-2; 9 bases are shared with TRBD1. The CDR3 extends over 15 amino acids. Unmatched junction bases numbered 14, after V lost 11 bases and J lost 4 bases. Per germline, CDR1 LNHDA and CDR2 SQIVND (reference sequence). This chain's CDR3 is CAGTPGTGKGYGYTF. CDR3 DNA: TGTGCCGGTACCCCAGGGACAGGGAAGGGCTATGGCTACACCTTC. The complete variable domain, with remaining parts taken from reference TRBV19 and TRBJ1-2, reads DGGITQSPKYLFRKEGQNVTLSCEQNLNHDAMYWYRQDPGQGLRLIYYSQIVNDFQKGDIAEGYSVSREKKESFPLTVTSAQKNPTAFYLCAGTPGTGKGYGYTFGSGTRLTVV.

The chain recombines TRBV28 with TRBJ2-3; weak D call: TRBD2 (5 bases). This CDR3 contains 13 residues. Per the germline V gene, CDR1 is MDHEN and CDR2 is SYDVKM. Trimming pared 10 bases from V and 8 bases from J, leaving 19 bases between. CDR3 amino acids: CATDGGWSGTQYF. CDR3 in DNA: TGTGCCACCGACGGCGGGTGGTCGGGTACGCAGTATTTT. The full variable domain, completed using reference TRBV28 and TRBJ2-3, is DVKVTQSSRYLVKRTGEKVFLECVQDMDHENMFWYRQDPGLGLRLIYFSYDVKMKEKGDIPEGYSVSREKKERFSLILESASTNQTSMYLCATDGGWSGTQYFGPGTRLTVL.

The chain is built from TRBV28 and TRBJ1-6; D is unresolved. Trimming pared 2 bases from V and 7 bases from J, leaving 9 bases between. Germline V gene lookup returns CDR1 MDHEN and CDR2 SYDVKM. CDR3 length equals 14 residues. DNA for the CDR3: TGTGCCAGCAGTTTAACACCGCAGAATTCACCCCTCCACTTT. It translates to CASSLTPQNSPLHF.

This chain joins TRBV5-1 and TRBJ1-2; TRBD1 is a possible D gene (6 bases). Trimming left V 4 bases short and J 3 bases short, with 13 bases between. The CDR3 length is 14 residues. CDR1 and CDR2 (germline): SGHRS, YFSETQ. The CDR3 region has the DNA TGCGCCAGCAGCCCCGGGGGGGGCGACTATGGCTACACCTTC. This codes for CASSPGGGDYGYTF. Based on the CDR3 plus reference TRBV5-1 and TRBJ1-2, the full variable domain is KAGVTQTPRYLIKTRGQQVTLSCSPISGHRSVSWYQQTPGQGLQFLFEYFSETQRNKGNFPGRFSGRQFSNSRSEMNVSTLELGDSALYLCASSPGGGDYGYTFGSGTRLTVV.

A single count supports this clone. This same CDR3 is encoded by further DNA sequences in the sample. The chain employs TRBV4-1 and TRBJ2-5, with D unresolved. V dropped 0 bases and J dropped 5 bases, with 4 bases sitting between them. The germline V gene encodes CDR1 MGHRA and CDR2 YSYEKL. The CDR3 extends over 12 amino acids. CDR3: CASSQDEETQYF. The CDR3 nucleotides are TGCGCCAGCAGCCAAGATGAGGAGACCCAGTACTTC.

V is TRBV28 and J is TRBJ1-4; tentatively, D is TRBD1 (6 bases). This CDR3 comprises 16 residues. V gave up 5 bases and J gave up 8 bases, with 21 bases separating them. CDR1 is MDHEN, CDR2 SYDVKM, per germline. This CDR3 is CASSEVARGGREKLFF. The DNA for the CDR3 is TGTGCCAGCAGTGAGGTCGCCAGGGGTGGAAGAGAAAAACTGTTTTTT.

This clone was seen more than once but under ten times. The chain has TRBV5-1 and TRBJ1-4, with D possibly matching TRBD1 (5 bases). V was trimmed by 7 bases and J by 7 bases, leaving 14 bases between them. The germline V gene encodes CDR1 SGHRS and CDR2 YFSETQ. The CDR3 has 13 amino acids. This CDR3 reads CASGLNTGEKLFF. DNA for the CDR3: TGCGCCAGCGGGCTCAACACAGGTGAAAAACTGTTTTTT.

The rearrangement links TRBV19 to TRBJ1-1; possibly TRBD1 for D (5 bases). The CDR3 has 15 residues. Germline values: CDR1 LNHDA, CDR2 SQIVND (reference sequence). V was clipped by 5 bases and J by 5 bases, with 18 bases between them. The CDR3 DNA reads as TGTGCCAGTAGTCCCTCTCAACAGGTCCGGACTGAAGCTTTCTTT. It specifies CASSPSQQVRTEAFF.

The J gene is TRBJ2-1, the V gene TRBV5-1; the match to TRBD1 covers 8 bases. J lost 4 bases, V lost 0 bases, and 3 bases had no gene match. The CDR3 spans 15 residues. Germline assignment: CDR1 SGHRS and CDR2 YFSETQ. Here the CDR3 reads CASSLGQGTYNEQFF. In DNA, the CDR3 is TGCGCCAGCAGCTTGGGACAGGGGACGTACAATGAGCAGTTCTTC.

The chain is built from TRBV19 and TRBJ1-6; a weak D match, TRBD1 (6 bases). Germline CDR1 is LNHDA and CDR2 is SQIVND (reference sequence). The V end lost 4 bases, the J end lost 0 bases, and 19 bases lay between the germline ends. CDR3 length: 19 residues. The DNA of the CDR3 is TGTGCCAGTAGTACGCCCCGGACAGTAACTCGCTCCTATAATTCACCCCTCCACTTT. It yields the protein CASSTPRTVTRSYNSPLHF.

J is TRBJ1-1 and V is TRBV7-9; maybe TRBD1 (6 bases). The V end lost 6 bases, the J end lost 1 base, and 12 bases lay between the germline ends. CDR1 and CDR2 (germline): SEHNR, FQNEAQ (reference sequence). This CDR3 is 14 amino acids long. CDR3 DNA: TGTGCCAGCAGGGGGGCAGGGGAGAACACTGAAGCTTTCTTT. It encodes CASRGAGENTEAFF.

This clone was seen more than once but under ten times. The J gene is TRBJ2-7, the V gene TRBV7-8; maybe TRBD2 (5 bases). The CDR3 runs 12 residues. The germline V gene encodes CDR1 SGHVS and CDR2 FQNEAQ. V was shortened by 5 bases and J by 4 bases, with 9 bases between the two germline ends. The CDR3 reads CASSRTGYEQYF. The CDR3 nucleotides are TGTGCCAGCAGCCGGACTGGATACGAGCAGTACTTC.